What follows is one T cell receptor beta chain and its context. Its antigen specificity is not known. Base qualities are missing; no much larger clone stands one base away. This specimen comes from a study of T cell changes during pregnancy in multiple sclerosis (dated 2019 in TCRdb). Some background on the complete study: The study examined how the T cell repertoire changed over the course of pregnancy in women with multiple sclerosis.

Libraries were constructed by the immunoSEQ multiplex PCR assay. Drawn from immuneACCESS, this table holds only the in-frame rearrangements with V and J called that TCRdb kept. Clones are partly lost; checked studies trace under half to an unresolved V gene and leave the rest unexplained. This sample comprises more than 70,000 clones, around 92% of them detected only once. The top ten clonotypes cover about 2% of the sample. Trimming removed 3 bases from V and 2 bases from J; the gene matches leave 1 base unexplained. The CDR1 and CDR2 encoded by the germline V gene are MRHNA and SNTAGT. The CDR3 runs 14 amino acids, cysteine and phenylalanine included. Just the 42-base CDR3 DNA is kept, in frame starting at base 1.

Recombination connected TRBV6-4 to TRBJ2-3, and TRBD2 aligns with 8 junction nucleotides. The clonotype originates from a female donor with multiple sclerosis, enrolled in a pregnancy study. The sequenced sample was peripheral blood, obtained before pregnancy. Here the CDR3 is given as CASSEAGATDTQYF. In nucleotide form, the sequence is TGTGCCAGCAGTGAAGCGGGAGCCACAGATACGCAGTATTTT.